This entry features one T cell receptor (beta chain) sequence. Its antigen is unidentified. The data originate from a study of shared clonotypes between healthy human individuals. Study results and caveats: The diversity represented, both genetic and in exposure history, was limited by few donors.

CDR1 and CDR2 (germline): ENHRY, SYGVKD. The CDR3 extends over 14 amino acids. V was clipped by 2 bases and J by 4 bases, with 9 bases between them. Naivety among CD8 cells was defined by CD45RO negativity and positive CCR7 selection, thereby excluding terminally differentiated effector memory CD45RA+ cells. Repertoires were generated with immunoSEQ multiplex PCR, while TCRdb's copy carries only in-frame clones and drops some. Of about 700,000 clones listed, under 95% were seen once; the top ten hold approximately 24%. The sequence was obtained from a man aged 25 to 45 in good health. This chain links TRBV10-3 with TRBJ1-5; a possible D gene is TRBD1 (6 bases). The sample comprised naive CD8+ T cells sorted from blood. The CDR3 nucleotides read TGTGCCATCAGTGAGGGGGGGCAAAATCAGCCCCAGCATTTT. It yields the protein CAISEGGQNQPQHF.